Ten or more counts support the clone carrying this T cell receptor (beta chain). The antigen is not known. Trimming took 1 base from V and 6 from J; bases not matched to a gene: 5. CDR1 and CDR2 (germline): KGHSH, LQKENI. This CDR3 has 15 amino acids. These data originate in a study of CD8 T cells in ankylosing spondylitis. Regarding the study as a whole: Clones linked with disease were CD8+ and fairly uncommon in the peripheral blood. Matched ankylosing spondylitis synovial fluid reportedly contained a significantly enriched population of disease-linked clones.

TCRdb called the 5' RACE reads again in MiXCR, with one record for every CDR3 protein. The table has roughly 97,000 distinct CDR3 sequences, roughly 8.3% seen once. Sequencing used blood, either unsorted or a sorted T cell fraction (not recorded which). The receptor was derived from a male donor with ankylosing spondylitis or in good health (not recorded which). The rearrangement uses TRBV18 and TRBJ2-2, with 7 positions matching TRBD1. Here the CDR3 DNA reads TGTGCCAGCTCACCACGGCCAGGGGGACCCGGGGAGCTGTTTTTT. Residues: CASSPRPGGPGELFF.